Each of the 20 T cell receptor beta chains below was sequenced from the same sample in a study of regulatory T cells in long-lasting Graves disease (dated by TCRdb to the early 2020s). According to the study, the label for this sample's time point signals: newly diagnosed GD, antithyroid drugs for less than 3 months. For both TCR sequencing and RNA sequencing, RNA was extracted from PBMCs using TRIzol. Library method: multiplex PCR. Sequencing used an Illumina HiSeq 4000. To build TCR beta libraries, CDR3 regions were amplified by Arm-PCR using iRepertoire HTBI primers. TCRdb reran the public reads through fastp at Q25 and MiXCR, keeping productive beta chains. Rows matching on CDR3 protein sequence are summarized as one entry with the most common DNA and genes. The sample table records around 480,000 distinct CDR3 sequences; roughly 16% of these occur just once. In total, the top ten clones hold more than 20% of the sample.

These data are also associated with another study on T cells in Graves' hyperthyroidism and ophthalmopathy.

The material was peripheral blood mononuclear cells (PBMCs), obtained at new diagnosis, from a patient treated with antithyroid drugs. These receptors all stem from a woman aged 35-65 years with Graves disease. Donor details come from another sample of the same person, matched by shared clones.

Only a few counts were recorded for this clonotype. Given a much more abundant clone one base away, this may be a read error. Without the conserved terminal phenylalanine or tryptophan, this CDR3 likely stems from a read error. The chain carries TRBV6-1 and TRBJ2-5; D is perhaps TRBD1 (5 bases). CDR3 size: 15 residues. Trimming pared 4 bases from V and 2 bases from J, leaving 14 bases between. The germline CDR1 and CDR2 sequences are MNHNS and SASEGT. The CDR3 sequence: CASSVSQGGQETQYL. CDR3 bases: TGTGCCAGCAGTGTCAGCCAGGGTGGTCAAGAGACCCAGTACCTC.

This clonotype was detected a few times. The chain employs TRBV10-1 and TRBJ2-1; D could derive from TRBD1 or TRBD2 (5 bases each). The CDR3 length is 15 residues. Trimming took off 0 bases at V and 6 bases at J, with 12 bases between the two ends. In germline, CDR1 is WNHNN, CDR2 SYGVQD (reference sequence). This chain's CDR3 is CASSESYRGRNEQFF. The CDR3 DNA reads as TGCGCCAGCAGTGAGTCCTACCGGGGACGCAATGAGCAGTTCTTC.

This chain uses TRBV6-5 with TRBJ2-2; no clear D gene. Germline lookup yields CDR1 MNHEY and CDR2 SVGAGI. The CDR3 loop spans 15 amino acids. Trimming stripped 4 bases from V and 5 bases from J, with 14 bases between. The CDR3 protein is CASSFGSLGTGELFF. The CDR3 DNA sequence: TGTGCCAGCAGTTTCGGGTCCTTGGGGACCGGGGAGCTGTTTTTT.

As regards this clonotype: Since a much larger clone is just one base distant, this may be a read error. This sequence joins TRBV20-1 and TRBJ2-7; 7 bases map to TRBD1. The CDR3 is 13 amino acids. Trimming removed 3 bases from V and 4 bases from J; junction bases left unmatched: 6. In germline, CDR1 is DFQATT, CDR2 SNEGSKA (reference sequence). The CDR3, as DNA: TGCAGTGCTAGTTCCCCGGACAGGTACGAGCAGTACTTC. Residues: CSASSPDRYEQYF.

This clonotype was recorded at least ten times. V and J are TRBV28 and TRBJ1-4; D remains ambiguous. The V end was cut by 5 bases, the J end by 0 bases, with 10 bases between. This CDR3 is 15 amino acids long. CDR1 and CDR2 (germline): MDHEN, SYDVKM. The CDR3 is CASSPAGSTNEKLFF. CDR3 DNA: TGTGCCAGCAGTCCCGCGGGTTCAACTAATGAAAAACTGTTTTTT. Using reference TRBV28 and TRBJ1-4 for the parts outside the CDR3, the full variable domain is DVKVTQSSRYLVKRTGEKVFLECVQDMDHENMFWYRQDPGLGLRLIYFSYDVKMKEKGDIPEGYSVSREKKERFSLILESASTNQTSMYLCASSPAGSTNEKLFFGSGTQLSVL.

This clonotype has a count of ten or more. This chain joins TRBV2 and TRBJ1-6; TRBD1 aligns across 7 bases. J was trimmed by 9 bases and V by 3 bases; bases with no gene match: 8. CDR3 length: 15 residues. Germline loops: CDR1 SNHLY, CDR2 FYNNEI. CDR3 DNA sequence: TGTGCCAGCAGTGATCAGGGGGAAGGTGGTTCACCCCTCCACTTT. Protein product: CASSDQGEGGSPLHF.

This clonotype was detected many times. V is TRBV10-3 and J is TRBJ1-1, with D tentatively TRBD1 (5 bases). V gave up 7 bases and J gave up 2 bases, with 11 bases separating them. Germline V gene sequence: CDR1 ENHRY, CDR2 SYGVKD. The CDR3 is 13 residues long. The CDR3 DNA reads as TGTGCCATCACCCAAGGGGAAAACACTGAAGCTTTCTTT. Translation: CAITQGENTEAFF.

The chain uses TRBV24-1 and TRBJ2-1; TRBD1 aligns across 10 bases. This CDR3 spans 15 amino acids. Germline CDR1 KGHDR, CDR2 SFDVKD. V lost 4 bases and J lost 10; bases outside the gene matches: 9. CDR3 nucleotide sequence: TGTGCCACCAGTGACCCGACAGGGGGCACCTACGAGCAGTTCTTC. This sequence encodes CATSDPTGGTYEQFF.

CDR3 sequence: CASSQGLAGRNEQFF. DNA for the CDR3: TGTGCCAGCAGCCAGGGACTAGCGGGGAGGAATGAGCAGTTCTTC. V and J are TRBV3-1 and TRBJ2-1; TRBD2 aligns across 13 bases. After removal of 3 bases from V and 7 bases from J, the junction contained 3 bases not matched to a gene. Germline V gene data show CDR1 as LGHDT and CDR2 as YNNKEL (reference sequence). This CDR3 spans 15 amino acids.

This clonotype has a count of ten or more. V gene TRBV7-2 combines with J gene TRBJ2-7; a possible D gene is TRBD1 (6 bases). V was clipped by 1 base and J by 6 bases, with 10 bases between them. The CDR3 is made up of 13 amino acids. Germline lookup yields CDR1 SGHTA and CDR2 FQGNSA. CDR3 region: CASSLVRGSEQYF. Written as DNA, the CDR3 is TGTGCCAGCAGCTTAGTAAGGGGGAGCGAGCAGTACTTC.

The V gene is TRBV5-1, the J gene TRBJ1-1; 12 bases map to TRBD1. This CDR3 region has 15 residues. Per the germline V gene, CDR1 is SGHRS and CDR2 is YFSETQ. After removal of 4 bases from V and 4 bases from J, the junction contained 5 bases not matched to a gene. CDR3 region: CASSGGQGAGTEAFF. For the CDR3, the DNA is TGCGCCAGCAGCGGGGGACAGGGGGCGGGCACTGAAGCTTTCTTT. The entire variable domain, with the rest obtained from reference TRBV5-1 and TRBJ1-1, is as follows: KAGVTQTPRYLIKTRGQQVTLSCSPISGHRSVSWYQQTPGQGLQFLFEYFSETQRNKGNFPGRFSGRQFSNSRSEMNVSTLELGDSALYLCASSGGQGAGTEAFFGQGTRLTVV.

This chain connects TRBV2 to TRBJ2-7, with 7 bases aligning to TRBD1. V lost 7 bases, J lost 2 bases, and 14 bases stayed unmatched. The CDR3 is 16 amino acids. Germline V gene sequence: CDR1 SNHLY, CDR2 FYNNEI. The CDR3 DNA reads as TGTGCCAGCATCCCTCGTGCCAGGGGGAAAGCCTACGAGCAGTACTTC. This gives the protein CASIPRARGKAYEQYF. The complete variable domain, with remaining parts taken from reference TRBV2 and TRBJ2-7, reads EPEVTQTPSHQVTQMGQEVILRCVPISNHLYFYWYRQILGQKVEFLVSFYNNEISEKSEIFDDQFSVERPDGSNFTLKIRSTKLEDSAMYFCASIPRARGKAYEQYFGPGTRLTVT.

This clonotype appeared a few times. V usage is TRBV19 and J usage is TRBJ1-6; D remains ambiguous. Germline V gene lookup returns CDR1 LNHDA and CDR2 SQIVND (reference sequence). This CDR3 has 13 amino acids. Trimming shortened V by 7 bases and J by 8 bases, and 12 bases separated the two germline ends. Here the CDR3 reads CASKRQDYSPLHF. The CDR3 region has the DNA TGTGCCAGTAAAAGGCAGGATTATTCACCCCTCCACTTT.

This clonotype was observed many times. This chain connects TRBV12-3 or TRBV12-4 to TRBJ2-7, with TRBD1 matching 7 bases. The CDR3 is made up of 11 amino acids. The junction had 2 bases not matched to a gene; V was cut back by 7 bases and J by 5 bases. The CDR3 DNA is TGTGCCAGCACCAGGGGGAACGAGCAGTACTTC. Protein: CASTRGNEQYF.

This clonotype occurred a few times. This chain joins TRBV5-6 and TRBJ1-1; D is perhaps TRBD1 (5 bases). The CDR3 extends over 16 amino acids. With 1 base removed from V and 4 bases from J, the gap between germline ends came to 17 bases. Germline CDR1 and CDR2: SGHDT and YYEEEE. CDR3 DNA: TGTGCCAGCAGCTTGTCTGGGGCAGGGTCGGGCACTGAAGCTTTCTTT. Protein product: CASSLSGAGSGTEAFF. The full variable domain, rest sourced from reference TRBV5-6 and TRBJ1-1, is DAGVTQSPTHLIKTRGQQVTLRCSPKSGHDTVSWYQQALGQGPQFIFQYYEEEERQRGNFPDRFSGHQFPNYSSELNVNALLLGDSALYLCASSLSGAGSGTEAFFGQGTRLTVV.

This clonotype showed up just a few times. The rearrangement joins TRBV9 to TRBJ2-5; TRBD1 matches at 7 bases. This CDR3 spans 13 amino acids. J lost 7 bases, V lost 4 bases, and 7 bases had no gene match. Germline V CDR1 and CDR2: SGDLS, YYNGEE. The CDR3 loop reads CASSQDRAGTQYF. Here the CDR3 DNA reads TGTGCCAGCAGCCAAGACAGGGCGGGGACCCAGTACTTC.

This sequence joins TRBV5-1 and TRBJ1-2; D is unresolved. Trimming took 0 bases from V and 8 from J, leaving 17 bases between them. Germline CDR1 reads SGHRS; CDR2 reads YFSETQ. The CDR3 length is 15 residues. CDR3 nucleotides: TGCGCCAGCAGCTTGGAAGGCGGCAGCCCTATGGGCTACACCTTC. Translating gives CASSLEGGSPMGYTF. Full variable domain (missing parts from reference TRBV5-1 and TRBJ1-2): KAGVTQTPRYLIKTRGQQVTLSCSPISGHRSVSWYQQTPGQGLQFLFEYFSETQRNKGNFPGRFSGRQFSNSRSEMNVSTLELGDSALYLCASSLEGGSPMGYTFGSGTRLTVV.

CDR3 sequence reads: CASSDLRGVTDTQYF. Written as DNA, the CDR3 is TGTGCCAGCAGTGATTTGCGGGGGGTCACAGATACGCAGTATTTT. The gene calls are TRBV2 and TRBJ2-3; 8 nucleotides match TRBD2. Trimming took 3 bases from V and 2 from J; bases not matched to a gene: 4. Germline loops: CDR1 SNHLY, CDR2 FYNNEI. The CDR3 spans 15 residues.

This clonotype has only a few counts. The rearrangement joins TRBV5-5 to TRBJ1-2; D call uncertain. The CDR3 has 13 residues. In germline, CDR1 is SGHKS, CDR2 YYEKEE (reference sequence). V was clipped by 2 bases and J by 4 bases, with 9 bases between them. DNA for the CDR3: TGTGCCAGCAGCTTTAGGGCGTCCTATGGCTACACCTTC. The encoded protein is CASSFRASYGYTF.

Ten or more counts support this clonotype. The V and J genes are TRBV3-1 and TRBJ2-3, with D uncertain. V was clipped by 1 base and J by 4 bases, with 9 bases between them. Germline lookup yields CDR1 LGHDT and CDR2 YNNKEL (reference sequence). There are 14 residues in the CDR3. The CDR3: CASSQGRLSDTQYF. CDR3 nucleotides: TGTGCCAGCAGCCAAGGGCGGTTGTCAGATACGCAGTATTTT.